The rows below give T cell receptor beta chains drawn from one sample of a study of blood T cell repertoires in COVID-19. Some clones are missing from TCRdb's copy, which holds only in-frame ones; the method was immunoSEQ multiplex PCR. Of more than 450,000 clones listed, around 90% are singletons. The sequenced sample was PBMCs or T cells enriched from blood (not recorded which). These receptors were taken from a woman aged 18-35 years who had recovered from COVID-19. CDR3s include the opening cysteine and the closing phenylalanine or tryptophan. D genes are given only for firm matches. A row's size may be missing; if present it is once, few, many or a size class.

v_call	j_call	d_call	clone_size	cdr3_aa	cdr3_nt
TRBV2	TRBJ2-2	TRBD2	few	CASRRLAGVVGELFF	TGTGCCAGCAGAAGACTAGCGGGGGTAGTCGGGGAGCTGTTTTTT
TRBV18	TRBJ2-7	NA	NA	CASSPGAAYEQYF	TGTGCCAGCTCACCGGGAGCCGCCTACGAGCAGTACTTC
TRBV11-2	TRBJ1-1	NA	NA	CASSLSDGGTEAFF	TGTGCCAGCAGCTTAAGCGACGGCGGCACTGAAGCTTTCTTT
TRBV6-5	TRBJ1-2	NA	NA	CASSYTGEGIGPGYTF	TGTGCCAGCAGTTACACCGGGGAGGGGATAGGCCCTGGCTACACCTTC
TRBV7-2	TRBJ1-1	NA	NA	CASSLRVLNTEAFF	TGTGCCAGCAGCTTACGGGTCTTGAACACTGAAGCTTTCTTT
TRBV6-5	TRBJ2-3	NA	NA	CASSSILGTDTQYF	TGTGCCAGCAGTTCAATCTTAGGCACAGATACGCAGTATTTT
TRBV2	TRBJ1-2	NA	few	CASSGTDRGFGYGYTF	TGTGCCAGCAGTGGAACCGATAGGGGGTTTGGGTATGGCTACACCTTC
TRBV7-2	TRBJ2-3	TRBD2	NA	CASSLERGLSTDTQYF	TGTGCCAGCAGCCTGGAGCGGGGGCTTAGCACAGATACGCAGTATTTT
TRBV7-2	TRBJ2-3	TRBD2	NA	CASTWGGSDTQYF	TGTGCCAGCACCTGGGGGGGGTCGGATACGCAGTATTTT
TRBV5-1	TRBJ1-2	NA	NA	CASSLEPGKKGYTF	TGCGCCAGCAGCTTGGAGCCAGGGAAGAAGGGCTACACCTTC
TRBV11-2	TRBJ2-5	TRBD1	NA	CASSRWTGETQYF	TGTGCCAGCAGCCGGTGGACAGGGGAGACCCAGTACTTC
TRBV28	TRBJ2-7	NA	few	CASKGHRQRGSYEQYF	TGTGCCAGCAAGGGTCATCGACAGAGGGGGTCCTACGAGCAGTACTTC
TRBV27	TRBJ2-3	NA	NA	CASSPTPGVSSTDTQYF	TGTGCCAGCAGTCCGACTCCGGGGGTATCTAGCACAGATACGCAGTATTTT
TRBV5-1	TRBJ1-1	TRBD1	NA	CASSHQGADTEAFF	TGCGCCAGCAGTCATCAGGGGGCAGACACTGAAGCTTTCTTT
TRBV28	TRBJ2-3	NA	NA	CASSLTGSTDTQYF	TGTGCCAGCAGTCTAACAGGGTCTACAGATACGCAGTATTTT
TRBV4-2	TRBJ1-6	NA	NA	CASSQDSGRGVGPLNSPLHF	TGTGCCAGCAGCCAAGATTCGGGCAGGGGAGTCGGCCCGTTAAATTCACCCCTCCACTTT
TRBV10-2	TRBJ1-1	TRBD1	NA	CATKQGETEAFF	TGCGCCACCAAGCAGGGGGAGACTGAAGCTTTCTTT
TRBV5-4	TRBJ2-2	TRBD2	few	CASSSSLAGGRGGELFF	TGTGCCAGCAGCTCCTCCCTAGCGGGGGGACGTGGCGGGGAGCTGTTTTTT
TRBV7-9	TRBJ2-3	TRBD2	NA	CASSSRAGTQYF	TGTGCCAGCAGCTCCAGAGCGGGAACGCAGTATTTT
TRBV29-1	TRBJ2-3	NA	few	CSALLPGADTQYF	TGCAGCGCTCTACTCCCAGGGGCAGATACGCAGTATTTT
TRBV11-2	TRBJ2-7	NA	NA	CASSPWEYEQYF	TGTGCCAGCAGTCCTTGGGAGTACGAGCAGTACTTC
TRBV12-3/TRBV12-4	TRBJ2-3	NA	NA	CASSYSDTQYF	TGTGCCAGCAGTTACTCAGATACGCAGTATTTT
TRBV5-1	TRBJ1-3	NA	once	CASSLGLVNGNTIYF	TGCGCCAGCAGCTTGGGGCTTGTTAATGGAAACACCATATATTTT
TRBV15	TRBJ1-6	NA	few	CATSRDPGGSPLHF	TGTGCCACCAGCAGAGATCCGGGGGGGTCACCCCTCCACTTT
TRBV6-5	TRBJ1-4	NA	NA	CASSRDIYSEKLFF	TGTGCCAGCAGTCGGGACATTTACAGTGAAAAACTGTTTTTT
TRBV19	TRBJ2-7	NA	NA	CASRPSDSPAEEQYF	TGTGCCAGTAGGCCTTCGGACTCGCCAGCGGAAGAGCAGTACTTC
TRBV5-1	TRBJ2-3	NA	NA	CASSLVVADTQYF	TGCGCCAGCAGCTTGGTAGTCGCAGATACGCAGTATTTT
TRBV28	TRBJ1-2	TRBD1	few	CASRPPGQAAYGYTF	TGTGCCAGCAGACCTCCGGGACAGGCGGCCTATGGCTACACCTTC
TRBV6-5	TRBJ1-2	TRBD1	few	CASSLSRGDGYTF	TGTGCCAGCAGTTTAAGCAGGGGGGATGGCTACACCTTC
TRBV27	TRBJ2-2	NA	NA	CASSFSWGRINTGELFF	TGTGCCAGCAGTTTTTCTTGGGGGCGGATAAACACCGGGGAGCTGTTTTTT
TRBV30	TRBJ2-1	NA	NA	CAWSSDSYNEQFF	TGTGCCTGGTCTAGCGACTCCTACAATGAGCAGTTCTTC
TRBV11-2	TRBJ1-4	TRBD1	NA	CASSRTGSGEKLFF	TGTGCCAGCAGCCGGACAGGGTCGGGGGAAAAACTGTTTTTT
TRBV19	TRBJ1-6	NA	NA	CASSITWSNNSPLHF	TGTGCCAGTAGTATAACGTGGAGTAATAATTCACCCCTCCACTTT
TRBV27	TRBJ1-5	TRBD1	NA	CASSAGTGGQPQHF	TGTGCCAGCAGCGCCGGGACAGGGGGGCAGCCCCAGCATTTT
TRBV20-1	TRBJ1-1	NA	NA	CSASLVPAGNTEAFF	TGCAGTGCTAGTTTAGTCCCGGCGGGGAACACTGAAGCTTTCTTT
TRBV29-1	TRBJ2-2	TRBD1	NA	CSVRQGPTTGELFF	TGCAGCGTTAGACAGGGCCCTACCACCGGGGAGCTGTTTTTT
TRBV2	TRBJ1-3	TRBD1	NA	CASIMGQGSGNTIYF	TGTGCCAGCATAATGGGACAGGGATCTGGAAACACCATATATTTT
TRBV5-1	TRBJ1-2	TRBD1	NA	CASSPTSGTGNYGYTF	TGCGCCAGCAGCCCAACCTCCGGGACAGGGAACTATGGCTACACCTTC
TRBV28	TRBJ1-5	TRBD1	NA	CASSSDRGEGEPQHF	TGTGCCAGCAGTAGTGACAGGGGAGAGGGAGAGCCCCAGCATTTT
TRBV14	TRBJ2-1	TRBD2	NA	CASSQGLAAYNEQFF	TGTGCCAGCAGTCAGGGACTAGCGGCCTACAATGAGCAGTTCTTC
TRBV10-2	TRBJ1-1	NA	NA	CASSVPPGQSNTEAFF	TGCGCCAGCAGCGTGCCGCCAGGGCAATCGAACACTGAAGCTTTCTTT
TRBV6-5	TRBJ1-5	NA	few	CAMPRRGSNQPQHF	TGTGCCATGCCTAGGAGGGGTTCCAATCAGCCCCAGCATTTT
TRBV2	TRBJ1-4	NA	NA	CASSVGRPINEKLFF	TGTGCCAGCAGTGTGGGCCGGCCTATTAATGAAAAACTGTTTTTT
TRBV29-1	TRBJ1-1	TRBD1	NA	CSVALRQGNTEAFF	TGCAGCGTTGCCTTAAGACAGGGGAACACTGAAGCTTTCTTT
TRBV11-2	TRBJ1-2	NA	NA	CASSLETAYGYTF	TGTGCCAGCAGCTTAGAAACTGCATATGGCTACACCTTC
TRBV9	TRBJ1-6	NA	NA	CASSVAPGGLNSPLHF	TGTGCCAGCAGCGTAGCTCCCGGGGGGCTGAATTCACCCCTCCACTTT
TRBV25-1	TRBJ1-4	NA	NA	CASSDGGAVDEKLFF	TGTGCCAGCAGTGATGGGGGGGCAGTGGATGAAAAACTGTTTTTT
TRBV7-9	TRBJ1-1	NA	NA	CASSSGEGSDTEAFF	TGTGCCAGCAGCTCGGGTGAGGGTAGCGACACTGAAGCTTTCTTT
TRBV2	TRBJ2-5	TRBD2	NA	CASRGTSGGAWETQYF	TGTGCCAGCAGAGGGACTAGCGGGGGGGCCTGGGAGACCCAGTACTTC